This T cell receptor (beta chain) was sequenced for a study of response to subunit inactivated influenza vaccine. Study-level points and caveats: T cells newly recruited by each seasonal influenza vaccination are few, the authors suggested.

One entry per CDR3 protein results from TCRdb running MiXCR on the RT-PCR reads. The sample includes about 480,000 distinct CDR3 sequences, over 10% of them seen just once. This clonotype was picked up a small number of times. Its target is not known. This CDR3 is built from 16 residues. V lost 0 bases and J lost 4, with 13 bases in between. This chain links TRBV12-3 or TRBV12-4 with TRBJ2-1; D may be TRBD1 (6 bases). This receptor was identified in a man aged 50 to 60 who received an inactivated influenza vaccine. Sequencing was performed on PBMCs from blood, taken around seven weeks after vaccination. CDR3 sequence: CASSLALPGHYNEQFF. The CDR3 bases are TGTGCCAGCAGTTTAGCACTCCCGGGACATTACAATGAGCAGTTCTTC.